The entry below gives a single TCR beta chain sequence along with its context. Antigen unknown. The Oncomine TCR Beta short-read assay was applied to DNA of cultured CD4+ T cells. TCRdb analysed the PCR reads with MiXCR anew, one entry per CDR3 protein. Of about 16,000 distinct CDR3 sequences listed, 54% are singletons. Treatment denoted: roughly 10-day PBMC culture with coronavirus spike peptide pools or control peptides (ViraFEST assay). The CDR3 consists of 15 residues. After removal of 7 bases from V and 3 bases from J, the junction contained 9 bases not matched to a gene. The V gene's germline CDR1 is MNHEY and CDR2 SMNVEV (reference sequence). The data were taken from a study of vaccination and CD4 T cells after COVID-19. Study-wide background: Those taking part got two shots of either the BNT162b2 or the mRNA-1273 vaccine.

The V gene is TRBV27, the J gene TRBJ2-1; 7 bases match TRBD1. The specimen comprised CD4+ T cells from blood, cultured in vitro, sampled before SARS-CoV-2 vaccination. The source of this sequence is a human donor who had recovered from COVID-19. CDR3 nucleotides: TGTGCCAGCACGCCACGGGACAGCCGCTACAATGAGCAGTTCTTC. Translated, it gives CASTPRDSRYNEQFF.